The T cell receptor (beta chain) described here comes from a study of T cell responses to AZD1222 COVID-19 vaccine. Study-wide findings and caveats: Baseline seropositivity characterized only six or seven AZD1222 recipients.

The CDR3 covers 12 residues. V dropped 4 bases and J dropped 8 bases, with 9 bases sitting between them. Germline values: CDR1 SEHNR, CDR2 FQNEAQ (reference sequence). TCRdb's table, derived via immunoSEQ multiplex PCR, lists solely in-frame clones and lacks some. The data contain 150,000 to 200,000 clones, about 94% of them singletons. Worth noting for this clone: Its antigen is currently unknown.

This sample comprised peripheral blood, obtained on day 0 of AZD1222 vaccination. The chain recombines TRBV7-9 with TRBJ2-1; the D is unclear. The origin of this receptor is an adult in good health. CDR3 loop: CASSYDVYEQFF. The CDR3 DNA sequence: TGTGCCAGCAGCTATGACGTATATGAGCAGTTCTTC.